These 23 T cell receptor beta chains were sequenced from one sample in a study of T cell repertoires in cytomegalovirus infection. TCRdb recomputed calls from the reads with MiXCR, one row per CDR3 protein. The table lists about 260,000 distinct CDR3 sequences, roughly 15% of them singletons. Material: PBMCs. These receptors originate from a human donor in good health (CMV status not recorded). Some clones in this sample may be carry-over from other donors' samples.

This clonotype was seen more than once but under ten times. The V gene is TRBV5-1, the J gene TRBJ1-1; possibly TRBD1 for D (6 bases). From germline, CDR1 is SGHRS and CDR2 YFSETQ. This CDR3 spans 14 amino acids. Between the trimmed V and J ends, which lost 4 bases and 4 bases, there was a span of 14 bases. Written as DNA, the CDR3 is TGCGCCAGCAGCGGGACAACCGTGACCACTGAAGCTTTCTTT. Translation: CASSGTTVTTEAFF.

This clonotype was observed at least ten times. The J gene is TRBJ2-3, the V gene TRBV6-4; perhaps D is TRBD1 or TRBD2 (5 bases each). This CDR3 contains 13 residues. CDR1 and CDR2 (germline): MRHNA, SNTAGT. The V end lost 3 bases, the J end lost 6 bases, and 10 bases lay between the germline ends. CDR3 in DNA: TGTGCCAGCAGTGAAGTAGGGACCGATACGCAGTATTTT. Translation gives CASSEVGTDTQYF.

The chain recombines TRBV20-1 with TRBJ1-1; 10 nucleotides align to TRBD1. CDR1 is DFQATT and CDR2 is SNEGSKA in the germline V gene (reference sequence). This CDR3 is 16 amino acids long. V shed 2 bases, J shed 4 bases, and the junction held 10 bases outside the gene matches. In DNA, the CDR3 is TGCAGTGCTAGAAGCCCCGGGGACAGGGGAGCCACTGAAGCTTTCTTT. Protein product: CSARSPGDRGATEAFF.

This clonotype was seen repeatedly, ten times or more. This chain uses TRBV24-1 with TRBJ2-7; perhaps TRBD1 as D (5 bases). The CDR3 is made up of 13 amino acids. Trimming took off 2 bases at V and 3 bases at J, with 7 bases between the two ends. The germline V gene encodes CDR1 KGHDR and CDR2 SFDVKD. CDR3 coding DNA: TGTGCCACCAGTGATTACCAGGGCTACGAGCAGTACTTC. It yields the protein CATSDYQGYEQYF.

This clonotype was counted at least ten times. The CDR3 loop reads CAGAGGTGVAEETQYF. In DNA, the CDR3 is TGTGCCGGGGCGGGGGGAACAGGGGTAGCGGAAGAGACCCAGTACTTC. This rearrangement joins TRBV28 to TRBJ2-5, with D maybe TRBD2 (8 bases). The CDR3 loop spans 16 amino acids. Germline assignment: CDR1 MDHEN and CDR2 SYDVKM. The germline V and J ends were trimmed by 11 bases and 3 bases, with 25 bases remaining between them.

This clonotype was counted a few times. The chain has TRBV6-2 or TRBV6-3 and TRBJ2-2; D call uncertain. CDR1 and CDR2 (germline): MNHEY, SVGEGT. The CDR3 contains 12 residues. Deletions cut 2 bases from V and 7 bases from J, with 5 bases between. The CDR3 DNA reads TGTGCCAGCAGTTACAGGGTCGGGGAGCTGTTTTTT. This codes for CASSYRVGELFF.

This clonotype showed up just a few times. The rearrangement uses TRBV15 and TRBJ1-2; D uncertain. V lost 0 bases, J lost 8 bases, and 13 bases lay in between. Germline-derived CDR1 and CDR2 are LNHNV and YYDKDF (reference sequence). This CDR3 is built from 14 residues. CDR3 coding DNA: TGTGCCACCAGCAGAGATTTGGAGTACGGGGGCTACACCTTC. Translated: CATSRDLEYGGYTF.

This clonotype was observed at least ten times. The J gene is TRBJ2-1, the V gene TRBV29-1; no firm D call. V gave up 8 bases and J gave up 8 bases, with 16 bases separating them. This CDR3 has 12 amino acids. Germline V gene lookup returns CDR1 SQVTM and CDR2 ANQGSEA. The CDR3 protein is CSINVGRHEQFF. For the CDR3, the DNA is TGCAGCATAAACGTAGGCCGGCATGAGCAGTTCTTC.

In DNA form, the CDR3 reads TGTGCCAGCAGCGTCCGGGACCTAAACTACTTGGGGGATGAGCAGTTCTTC. Its translation: CASSVRDLNYLGDEQFF. This chain joins TRBV9 and TRBJ2-1, with D perhaps given as TRBD1 or TRBD2 (5 bases each). Trimming cost V 2 bases and J 8 bases, with 23 bases left between them. The V gene's germline CDR1 is SGDLS and CDR2 YYNGEE. This CDR3 is built from 17 residues.

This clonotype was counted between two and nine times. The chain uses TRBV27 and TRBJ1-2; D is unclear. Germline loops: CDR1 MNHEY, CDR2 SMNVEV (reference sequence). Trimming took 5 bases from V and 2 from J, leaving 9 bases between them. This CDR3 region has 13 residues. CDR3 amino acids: CASSQNLNYGYTF. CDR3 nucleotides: TGTGCCAGCAGTCAGAACCTGAACTATGGCTACACCTTC.

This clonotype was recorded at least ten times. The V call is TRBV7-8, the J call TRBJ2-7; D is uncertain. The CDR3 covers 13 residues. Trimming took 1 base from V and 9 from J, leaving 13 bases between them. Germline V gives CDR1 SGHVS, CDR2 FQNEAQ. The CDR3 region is CASSLGDKVGQYF. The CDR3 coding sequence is TGTGCCAGCAGCTTAGGGGATAAAGTGGGGCAGTACTTC.

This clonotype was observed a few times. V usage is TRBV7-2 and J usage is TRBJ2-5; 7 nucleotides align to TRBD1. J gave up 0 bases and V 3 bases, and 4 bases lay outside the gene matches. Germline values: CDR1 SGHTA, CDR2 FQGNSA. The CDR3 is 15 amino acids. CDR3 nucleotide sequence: TGTGCCAGCAGCTTCGGACAGGCCAACCAAGAGACCCAGTACTTC. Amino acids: CASSFGQANQETQYF.

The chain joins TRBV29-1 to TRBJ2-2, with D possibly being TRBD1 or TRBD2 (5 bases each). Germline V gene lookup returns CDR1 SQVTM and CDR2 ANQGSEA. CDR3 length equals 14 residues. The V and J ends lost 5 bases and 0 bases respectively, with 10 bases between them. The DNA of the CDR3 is TGCAGCGTTTATGGGGGAGCGAACACCGGGGAGCTGTTTTTT. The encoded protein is CSVYGGANTGELFF.

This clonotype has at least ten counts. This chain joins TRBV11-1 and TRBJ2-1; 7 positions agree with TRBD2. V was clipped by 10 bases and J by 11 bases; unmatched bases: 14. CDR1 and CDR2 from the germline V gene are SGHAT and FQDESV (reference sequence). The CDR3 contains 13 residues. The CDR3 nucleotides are TGTGCCACCCAGACTAGCACTTCCAGGAAGCAGTTCTTC. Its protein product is CATQTSTSRKQFF.

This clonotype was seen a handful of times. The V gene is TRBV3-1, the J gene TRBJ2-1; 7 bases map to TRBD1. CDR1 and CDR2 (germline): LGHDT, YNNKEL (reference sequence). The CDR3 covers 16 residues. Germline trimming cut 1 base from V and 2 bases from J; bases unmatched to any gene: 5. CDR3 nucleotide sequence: TGTGCCAGCAGCCAAGGACAGGGACCAACCTACAATGAGCAGTTCTTC. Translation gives CASSQGQGPTYNEQFF.

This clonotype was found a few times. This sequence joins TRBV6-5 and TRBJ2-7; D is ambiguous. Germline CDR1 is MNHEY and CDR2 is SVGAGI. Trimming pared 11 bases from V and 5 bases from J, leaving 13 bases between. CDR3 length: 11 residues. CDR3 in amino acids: CAVRTLHEQYF. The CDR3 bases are TGTGCCGTTCGGACGCTCCACGAGCAGTACTTC.

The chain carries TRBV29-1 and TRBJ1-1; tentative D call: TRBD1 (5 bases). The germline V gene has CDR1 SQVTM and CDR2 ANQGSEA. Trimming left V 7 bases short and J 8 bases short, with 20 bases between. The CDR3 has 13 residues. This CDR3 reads CSARDSGRPEAFF. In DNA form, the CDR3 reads TGCAGCGCCCGGGACTCTGGCCGGCCCGAAGCTTTCTTT. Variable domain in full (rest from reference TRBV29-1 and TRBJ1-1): SAVISQKPSRDICQRGTSLTIQCQVDSQVTMMFWYRQQPGQSLTLIATANQGSEATYESGFVIDKFPISRPNLTFSTLTVSNMSPEDSSIYLCSARDSGRPEAFFGQGTRLTVV.

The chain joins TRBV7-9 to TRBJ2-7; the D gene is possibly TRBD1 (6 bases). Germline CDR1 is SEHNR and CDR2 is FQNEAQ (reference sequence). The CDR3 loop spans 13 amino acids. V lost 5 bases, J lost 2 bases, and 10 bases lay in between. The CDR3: CASSRQAPYEQYF. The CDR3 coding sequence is TGTGCCAGCAGCCGACAGGCGCCCTACGAGCAGTACTTC.

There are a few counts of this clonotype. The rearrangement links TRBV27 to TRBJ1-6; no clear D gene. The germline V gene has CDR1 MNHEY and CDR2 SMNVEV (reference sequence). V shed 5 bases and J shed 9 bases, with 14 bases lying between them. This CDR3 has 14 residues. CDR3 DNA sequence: TGTGCCAGCAGTATCCGGGAAAGCGCTTCACCCCTCCACTTT. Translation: CASSIRESASPLHF.

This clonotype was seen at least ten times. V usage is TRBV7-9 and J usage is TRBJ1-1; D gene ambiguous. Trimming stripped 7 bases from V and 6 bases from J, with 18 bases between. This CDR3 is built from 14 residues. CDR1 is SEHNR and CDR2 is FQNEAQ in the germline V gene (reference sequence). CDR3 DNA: TGTGCCAGCACTCCATGGGAGGGCTTGGCTGAAGCTTTCTTT. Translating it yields CASTPWEGLAEAFF.

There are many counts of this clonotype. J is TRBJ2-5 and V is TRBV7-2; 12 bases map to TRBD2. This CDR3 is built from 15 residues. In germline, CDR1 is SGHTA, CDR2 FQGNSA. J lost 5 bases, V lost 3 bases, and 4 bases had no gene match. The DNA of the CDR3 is TGTGCCAGCAGCTTCCCGACTAGCGGGAGTGAGACCCAGTACTTC. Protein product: CASSFPTSGSETQYF.

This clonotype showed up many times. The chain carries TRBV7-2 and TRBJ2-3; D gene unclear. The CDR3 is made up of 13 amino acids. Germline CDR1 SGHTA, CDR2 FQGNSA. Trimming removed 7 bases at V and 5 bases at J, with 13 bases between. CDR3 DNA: TGTGCCAGCACCTTCGGTTGGGGAGATACGCAGTATTTT. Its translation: CASTFGWGDTQYF.

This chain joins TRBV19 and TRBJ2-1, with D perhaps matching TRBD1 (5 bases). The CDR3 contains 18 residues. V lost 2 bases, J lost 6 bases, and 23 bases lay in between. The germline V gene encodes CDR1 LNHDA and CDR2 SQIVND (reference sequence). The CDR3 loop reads CASSISAVDGAWSNEQFF. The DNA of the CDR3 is TGTGCCAGTAGTATATCGGCGGTGGATGGGGCTTGGTCCAATGAGCAGTTCTTC. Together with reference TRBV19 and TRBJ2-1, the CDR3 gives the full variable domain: DGGITQSPKYLFRKEGQNVTLSCEQNLNHDAMYWYRQDPGQGLRLIYYSQIVNDFQKGDIAEGYSVSREKKESFPLTVTSAQKNPTAFYLCASSISAVDGAWSNEQFFGPGTRLTVL.